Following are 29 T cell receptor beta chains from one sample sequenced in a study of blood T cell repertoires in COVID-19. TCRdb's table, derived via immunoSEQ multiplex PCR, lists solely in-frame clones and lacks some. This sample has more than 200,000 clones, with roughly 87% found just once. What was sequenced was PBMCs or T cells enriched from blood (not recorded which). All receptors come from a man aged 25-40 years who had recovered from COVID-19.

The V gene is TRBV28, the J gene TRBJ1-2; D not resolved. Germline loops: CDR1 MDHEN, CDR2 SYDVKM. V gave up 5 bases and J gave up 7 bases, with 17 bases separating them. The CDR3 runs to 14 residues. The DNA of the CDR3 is TGTGCCAGCAGTCCCCTCGGAGGCCGTAGTGGCTACACCTTC. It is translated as CASSPLGGRSGYTF.

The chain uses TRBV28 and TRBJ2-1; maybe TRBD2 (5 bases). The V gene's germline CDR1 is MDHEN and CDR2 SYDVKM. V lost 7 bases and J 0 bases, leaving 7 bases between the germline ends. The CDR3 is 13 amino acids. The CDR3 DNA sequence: TGTGCCAGCACGAGCGGCTCCTACAATGAGCAGTTCTTC. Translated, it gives CASTSGSYNEQFF.

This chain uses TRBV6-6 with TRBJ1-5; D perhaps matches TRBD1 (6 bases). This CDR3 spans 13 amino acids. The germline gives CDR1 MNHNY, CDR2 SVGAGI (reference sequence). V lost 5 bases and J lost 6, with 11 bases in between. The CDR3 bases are TGTGCCAGCAGTACAGGGAGCGGTCAGCCCCAGCATTTT. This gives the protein CASSTGSGQPQHF.

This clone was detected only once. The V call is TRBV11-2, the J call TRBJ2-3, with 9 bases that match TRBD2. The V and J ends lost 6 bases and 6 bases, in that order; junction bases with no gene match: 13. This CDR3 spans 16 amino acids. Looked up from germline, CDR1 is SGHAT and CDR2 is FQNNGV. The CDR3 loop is CASRAGRGGARDTQYF. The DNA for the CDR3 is TGTGCCAGCAGGGCCGGGCGCGGGGGGGCCCGGGATACGCAGTATTTT.

The CDR3: CASTRSASWSQETQYF. Here the CDR3 DNA reads TGTGCCAGTACCAGGTCGGCTAGCTGGTCTCAAGAGACCCAGTACTTC. The chain carries TRBV19 and TRBJ2-5, with TRBD2 as a possible D gene (5 bases). V was trimmed by 7 bases and J by 2 bases, leaving 20 bases between them. The CDR3 sequence is 16 residues long. In germline, CDR1 is LNHDA, CDR2 SQIVND (reference sequence).

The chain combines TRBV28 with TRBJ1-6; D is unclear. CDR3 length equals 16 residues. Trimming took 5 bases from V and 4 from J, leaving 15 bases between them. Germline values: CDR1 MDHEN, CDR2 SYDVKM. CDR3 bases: TGTGCCAGCAGTCTCACAACCTTGGCTTATAATTCACCCCTCCACTTT. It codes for CASSLTTLAYNSPLHF.

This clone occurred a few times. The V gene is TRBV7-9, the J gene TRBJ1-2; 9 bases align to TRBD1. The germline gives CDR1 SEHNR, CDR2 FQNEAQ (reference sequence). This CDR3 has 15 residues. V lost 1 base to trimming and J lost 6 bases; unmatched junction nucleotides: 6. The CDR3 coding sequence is TGTGCCAGCAGCTTAGTGGGACAGGGAACTAATGGCTACACCTTC. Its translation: CASSLVGQGTNGYTF. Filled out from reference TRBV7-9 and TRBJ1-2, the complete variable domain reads DTGVSQNPRHKITKRGQNVTFRCDPISEHNRLYWYRQTLGQGPEFLTYFQNEAQLEKSRLLSDRFSAERPKGSFSTLEIQRTEQGDSAMYLCASSLVGQGTNGYTFGSGTRLTVV.

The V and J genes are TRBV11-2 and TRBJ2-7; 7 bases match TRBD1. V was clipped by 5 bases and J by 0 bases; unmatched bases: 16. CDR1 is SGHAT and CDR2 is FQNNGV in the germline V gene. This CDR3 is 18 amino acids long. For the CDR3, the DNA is TGTGCCAGCAGCCCAGGGGGTTGGGGCAGGCGCAGCTCCTACGAGCAGTACTTC. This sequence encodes CASSPGGWGRRSSYEQYF.

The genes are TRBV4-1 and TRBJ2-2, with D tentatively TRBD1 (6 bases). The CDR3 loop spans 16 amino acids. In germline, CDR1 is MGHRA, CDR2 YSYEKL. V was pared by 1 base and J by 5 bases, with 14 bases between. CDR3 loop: CASSQGRQVRTGELFF. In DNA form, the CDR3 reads TGCGCCAGCAGCCAAGGGCGACAGGTTCGGACCGGGGAGCTGTTTTTT.

The CDR3 protein is CASSPGQGSATNEKLFF. CDR3 nucleotides: TGTGCCAGCAGCCCCGGACAGGGGTCCGCAACTAATGAAAAACTGTTTTTT. This chain links TRBV7-6 with TRBJ1-4; TRBD1 matches 9 bases. In germline, CDR1 is SGHVS, CDR2 FNYEAQ. V lost 5 bases and J lost 0; bases outside the gene matches: 7. This CDR3 contains 17 residues.

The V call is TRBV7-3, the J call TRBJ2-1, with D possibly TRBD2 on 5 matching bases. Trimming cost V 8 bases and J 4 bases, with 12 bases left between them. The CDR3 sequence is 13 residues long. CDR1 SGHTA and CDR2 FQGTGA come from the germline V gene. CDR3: CASAVTRYNEQFF. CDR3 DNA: TGTGCCAGCGCAGTAACTAGATACAATGAGCAGTTCTTC.

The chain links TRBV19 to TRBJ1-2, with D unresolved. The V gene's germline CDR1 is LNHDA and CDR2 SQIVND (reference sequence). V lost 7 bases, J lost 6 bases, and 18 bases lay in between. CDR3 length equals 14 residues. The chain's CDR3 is CASTHRRLSDGYTF. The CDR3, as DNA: TGTGCCAGTACCCATCGCCGTCTGAGCGATGGCTACACCTTC.

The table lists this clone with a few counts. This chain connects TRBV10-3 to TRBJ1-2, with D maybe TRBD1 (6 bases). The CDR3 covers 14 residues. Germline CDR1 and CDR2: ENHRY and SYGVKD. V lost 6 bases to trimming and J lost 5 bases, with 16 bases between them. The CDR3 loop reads CAIRETGTGYGYTF. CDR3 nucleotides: TGTGCCATCAGAGAGACAGGAACCGGGTATGGCTACACCTTC.

CDR3 sequence reads: CASSPTSPRGDTQYF. The DNA for the CDR3 is TGTGCCAGCAGCCCGACTAGCCCACGAGGAGATACGCAGTATTTT. This rearrangement joins TRBV7-2 to TRBJ2-3; the match to TRBD2 covers 7 bases. Germline CDR1 and CDR2: SGHTA and FQGNSA. The length of the CDR3 is 15 residues. V lost 5 bases to trimming and J lost 5 bases; unmatched junction nucleotides: 10.

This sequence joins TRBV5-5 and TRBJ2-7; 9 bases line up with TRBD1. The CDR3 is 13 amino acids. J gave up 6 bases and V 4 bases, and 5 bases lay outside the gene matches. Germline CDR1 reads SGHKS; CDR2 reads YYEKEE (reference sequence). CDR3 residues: CASSPGQGTEQYF. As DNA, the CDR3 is TGTGCCAGCAGCCCCGGACAGGGGACCGAGCAGTACTTC.

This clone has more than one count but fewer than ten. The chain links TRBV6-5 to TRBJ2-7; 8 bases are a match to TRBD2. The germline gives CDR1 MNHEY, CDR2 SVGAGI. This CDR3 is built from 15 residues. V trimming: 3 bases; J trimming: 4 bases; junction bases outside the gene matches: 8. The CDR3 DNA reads TGTGCCAGCAGTTATTCGGCTAGCGGGCTATACGAGCAGTACTTC. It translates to CASSYSASGLYEQYF.

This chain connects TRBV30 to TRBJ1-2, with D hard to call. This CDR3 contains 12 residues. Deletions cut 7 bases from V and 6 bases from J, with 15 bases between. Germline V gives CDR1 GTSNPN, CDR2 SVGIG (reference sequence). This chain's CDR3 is CASQALPHGYTF. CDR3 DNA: TGTGCCTCGCAGGCCCTCCCTCATGGCTACACCTTC.

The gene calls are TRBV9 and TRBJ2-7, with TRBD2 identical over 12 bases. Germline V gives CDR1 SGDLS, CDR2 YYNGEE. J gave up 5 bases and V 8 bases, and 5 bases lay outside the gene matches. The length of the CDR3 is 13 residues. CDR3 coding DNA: TGTGCCAGGCTAGCGGGAGGGGAAGACGAGCAGTACTTC. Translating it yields CARLAGGEDEQYF.

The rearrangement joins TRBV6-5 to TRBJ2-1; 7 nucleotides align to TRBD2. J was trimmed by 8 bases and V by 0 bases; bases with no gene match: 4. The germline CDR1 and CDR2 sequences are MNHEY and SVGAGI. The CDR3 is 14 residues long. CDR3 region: CASSYSTSRDEQFF. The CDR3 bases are TGTGCCAGCAGTTACTCGACTAGCAGGGATGAGCAGTTCTTC.

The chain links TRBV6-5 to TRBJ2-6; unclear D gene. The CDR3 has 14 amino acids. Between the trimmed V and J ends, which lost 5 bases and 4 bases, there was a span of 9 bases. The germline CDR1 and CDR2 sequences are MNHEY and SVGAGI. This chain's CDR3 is CASSPQEGANVLTF. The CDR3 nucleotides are TGTGCCAGCAGTCCGCAAGAGGGGGCCAACGTCCTGACTTTC.

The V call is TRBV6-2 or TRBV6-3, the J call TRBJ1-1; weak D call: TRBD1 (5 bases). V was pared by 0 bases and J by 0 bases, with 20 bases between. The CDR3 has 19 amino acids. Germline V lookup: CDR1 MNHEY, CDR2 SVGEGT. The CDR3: CASSYSWVQGISLNTEAFF. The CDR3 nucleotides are TGTGCCAGCAGTTACTCGTGGGTTCAGGGTATAAGCCTGAACACTGAAGCTTTCTTT.

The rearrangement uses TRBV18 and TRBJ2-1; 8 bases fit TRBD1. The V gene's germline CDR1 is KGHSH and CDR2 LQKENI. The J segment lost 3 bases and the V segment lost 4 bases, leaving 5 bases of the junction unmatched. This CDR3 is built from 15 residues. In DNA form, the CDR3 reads TGTGCCAGCTCACGGGGGACAGGTATCTACAATGAGCAGTTCTTC. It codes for CASSRGTGIYNEQFF.

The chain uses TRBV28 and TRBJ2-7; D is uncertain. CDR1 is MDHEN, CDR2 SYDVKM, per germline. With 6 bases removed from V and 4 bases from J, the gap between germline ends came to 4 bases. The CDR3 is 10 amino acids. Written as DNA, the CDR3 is TGTGCCAGCAGCAAATACGAGCAGTACTTC. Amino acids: CASSKYEQYF.

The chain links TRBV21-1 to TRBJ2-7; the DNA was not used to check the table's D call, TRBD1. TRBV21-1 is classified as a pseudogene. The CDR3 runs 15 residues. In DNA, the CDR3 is TGTGCCAGCAGCTCCCGACAGGGAAACTCCTACGAGCAGTACTTC. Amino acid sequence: CASSSRQGNSYEQYF.

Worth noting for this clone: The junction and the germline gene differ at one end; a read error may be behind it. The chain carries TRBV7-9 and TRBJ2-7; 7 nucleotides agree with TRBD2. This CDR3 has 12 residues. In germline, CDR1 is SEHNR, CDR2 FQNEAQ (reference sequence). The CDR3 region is CASSLEVAGVWF. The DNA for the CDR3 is TGTGCCAGCAGCTTAGAAGTGGCGGGAGTCTGGTTC.

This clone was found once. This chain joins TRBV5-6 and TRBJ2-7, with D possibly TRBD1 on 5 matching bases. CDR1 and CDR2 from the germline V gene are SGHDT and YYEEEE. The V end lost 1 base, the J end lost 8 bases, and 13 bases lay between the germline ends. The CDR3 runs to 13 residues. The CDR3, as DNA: TGTGCCAGCAGCTTGAGACAGCCCCCAAAGCAGTACTTC. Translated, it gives CASSLRQPPKQYF.

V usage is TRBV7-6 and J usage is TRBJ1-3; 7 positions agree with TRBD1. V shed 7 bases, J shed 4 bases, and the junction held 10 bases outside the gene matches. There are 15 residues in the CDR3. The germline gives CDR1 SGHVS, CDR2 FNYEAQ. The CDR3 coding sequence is TGTGCCAGCAAAGAGGGGGCAGGGTCAGGAAACACCATATATTTT. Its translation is CASKEGAGSGNTIYF.

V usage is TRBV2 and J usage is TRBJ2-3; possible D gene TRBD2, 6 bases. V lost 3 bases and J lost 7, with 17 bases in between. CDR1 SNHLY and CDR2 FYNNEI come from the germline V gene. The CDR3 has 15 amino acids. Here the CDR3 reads CASSEEGLRGNTQYF. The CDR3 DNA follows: TGTGCCAGCAGTGAGGAGGGATTACGGGGTAATACGCAGTATTTT.

The CDR3 loop is CASSSDRLGDTQYF. CDR3 nucleotides: TGCGCCAGCAGCTCGGACAGACTTGGAGATACGCAGTATTTT. V gene TRBV5-1 combines with J gene TRBJ2-3; possibly TRBD1 for D (6 bases). Trimming removed 3 bases from V and 5 bases from J, with 13 bases in between. Germline lookup yields CDR1 SGHRS and CDR2 YFSETQ. This CDR3 contains 14 residues.